Below are 31 T cell receptor beta chains sequenced from a single sample in a study of identifying expanded T cells in peripheral blood. TCRdb's copy holds only in-frame clones and misses some; the assay was immunoSEQ multiplex PCR. Among about 110,000 clones listed, around 90% were seen once. Sequencing used blood. The receptors were sampled from a person aged 18-70 years in good health.

This clone was seen just once. The CDR3 is CASSLARGSYNEQFF. Written as DNA, the CDR3 is TGTGCCAGCAGCTTAGCGCGAGGGAGTTACAATGAGCAGTTCTTC. V gene TRBV7-9 combines with J gene TRBJ2-1; maybe TRBD2 (5 bases). Trimming removed 0 bases from V and 4 bases from J, with 10 bases in between. This CDR3 region has 15 residues. Per germline, CDR1 SEHNR and CDR2 FQNEAQ (reference sequence).

J is TRBJ2-5 and V is TRBV29-1, with D tentatively TRBD1 (5 bases). From germline, CDR1 is SQVTM and CDR2 ANQGSEA. The germline V and J ends were trimmed by 2 bases and 2 bases, with 15 bases remaining between them. CDR3 length equals 15 residues. The CDR3 reads CSVERTRALQETQYF. The CDR3 nucleotides are TGCAGCGTTGAACGGACAAGGGCCCTACAAGAGACCCAGTACTTC.

V and J are TRBV10-3 and TRBJ2-1, with TRBD1 matching 9 bases. This CDR3 has 17 amino acids. Unmatched junction bases numbered 16, after V lost 6 bases and J lost 7 bases. Germline CDR1 is ENHRY and CDR2 is SYGVKD. The CDR3 loop reads CAIRDVIRDREGNEQFF. DNA for the CDR3: TGTGCCATCAGAGACGTTATCCGGGACAGGGAGGGTAATGAGCAGTTCTTC.

J is TRBJ1-3 and V is TRBV19, with D possibly being TRBD1 (5 bases). Per the germline V gene, CDR1 is LNHDA and CDR2 is SQIVND (reference sequence). V shed 3 bases and J shed 2 bases, with 8 bases lying between them. The CDR3 loop spans 14 amino acids. CDR3 region: CASSIGGAGNTIYF. As DNA, the CDR3 is TGTGCCAGTAGTATCGGAGGGGCTGGAAACACCATATATTTT. Full variable domain (missing parts from reference TRBV19 and TRBJ1-3): DGGITQSPKYLFRKEGQNVTLSCEQNLNHDAMYWYRQDPGQGLRLIYYSQIVNDFQKGDIAEGYSVSREKKESFPLTVTSAQKNPTAFYLCASSIGGAGNTIYFGEGSWLTVV.

The V call is TRBV6-5, the J call TRBJ2-7; the match to TRBD2 covers 10 bases. This CDR3 has 15 amino acids. V lost 6 bases, J lost 2 bases, and 7 bases stayed unmatched. Germline-derived CDR1 and CDR2 are MNHEY and SVGAGI. The CDR3 DNA follows: TGTGCCAGCAGATTCACCAGCGGGGGGGCCTACGAGCAGTACTTC. It is translated as CASRFTSGGAYEQYF.

This rearrangement joins TRBV6-4 to TRBJ1-1, with a tentative D call TRBD1 (5 bases). This CDR3 is built from 13 residues. V was shortened by 6 bases and J by 1 base, with 9 bases between the two germline ends. CDR1 MRHNA and CDR2 SNTAGT come from the germline V gene. The CDR3 DNA is TGTGCCAGCAGCAGGGAAGGGAACACTGAAGCTTTCTTT. Residues: CASSREGNTEAFF.

The chain joins TRBV27 to TRBJ1-4; no clear D gene. V lost 5 bases and J 12 bases, leaving 13 bases between the germline ends. Germline V gene data show CDR1 as MNHEY and CDR2 as SMNVEV (reference sequence). CDR3 length: 12 amino acids. This CDR3 reads CASSDPAGQLFF. The CDR3 coding sequence is TGTGCCAGCAGTGACCCGGCTGGACAACTGTTTTTT.

CDR3 in amino acids: CASSFSGSYEQYF. CDR3 DNA: TGTGCCAGCAGCTTTAGCGGATCCTACGAGCAGTACTTC. This chain uses TRBV7-8 with TRBJ2-7; perhaps TRBD2 as D (6 bases). V was shortened by 3 bases and J by 1 base, with 7 bases between the two germline ends. The V gene's germline CDR1 is SGHVS and CDR2 FQNEAQ. The length of the CDR3 is 13 residues.

The chain employs TRBV5-5 and TRBJ1-5; D is unresolved. The germline V gene encodes CDR1 SGHKS and CDR2 YYEKEE (reference sequence). This CDR3 contains 17 residues. V was shortened by 0 bases and J by 0 bases, with 13 bases between the two germline ends. The chain's CDR3 is CASSLGWAKYSNQPQHF. The CDR3 nucleotides are TGTGCCAGCAGCTTGGGGTGGGCTAAGTATAGCAATCAGCCCCAGCATTTT.

The V call is TRBV5-1, the J call TRBJ1-5; D may be TRBD1 (6 bases). There are 15 residues in the CDR3. Germline CDR1 reads SGHRS; CDR2 reads YFSETQ. The V gene lost 4 bases and the J gene lost 1 base, with 12 bases spanning the gap. The CDR3 reads CASSPEGGSNQPQHF. The CDR3 DNA reads TGCGCCAGCAGCCCGGAGGGGGGCAGCAATCAGCCCCAGCATTTT.

This clone occurred once. The V and J genes are TRBV6-6 and TRBJ2-5; D ambiguous. CDR1 and CDR2 from the germline V gene are MNHNY and SVGAGI (reference sequence). The CDR3 contains 13 residues. V shed 2 bases and J shed 4 bases, with 8 bases lying between them. CDR3 sequence (DNA): TGTGCCAGCAGTTACGCAGGAAGAGAGACCCAGTACTTC. It translates to CASSYAGRETQYF.

This sequence joins TRBV7-8 and TRBJ2-7; D perhaps matches TRBD1 (6 bases). The germline V gene has CDR1 SGHVS and CDR2 FQNEAQ. This CDR3 comprises 15 residues. The V gene lost 3 bases and the J gene lost 5 bases, with 17 bases spanning the gap. CDR3 DNA: TGTGCCAGCAGCTTTACCGGGCAAAAGGGGGACGAGCAGTACTTC. It codes for CASSFTGQKGDEQYF.

This chain connects TRBV7-9 to TRBJ2-3, with D possibly being TRBD2 (5 bases). This CDR3 has 13 amino acids. Germline lookup yields CDR1 SEHNR and CDR2 FQNEAQ (reference sequence). V was clipped by 3 bases and J by 1 base, with 5 bases between them. The CDR3 coding sequence is TGTGCCAGCAGCTTTAGCGGCACAGATACGCAGTATTTT. Amino acid sequence: CASSFSGTDTQYF. The full variable domain, its missing parts supplied by reference TRBV7-9 and TRBJ2-3, is DTGVSQNPRHKITKRGQNVTFRCDPISEHNRLYWYRQTLGQGPEFLTYFQNEAQLEKSRLLSDRFSAERPKGSFSTLEIQRTEQGDSAMYLCASSFSGTDTQYFGPGTRLTVL.

This clone was recorded once. The chain is built from TRBV4-1 and TRBJ2-3; 10 bases line up with TRBD2. Germline V lookup: CDR1 MGHRA, CDR2 YSYEKL. This CDR3 spans 17 amino acids. With V trimmed by 4 bases and J by 1 base, 8 bases remained unmatched. In DNA, the CDR3 is TGCGCCAGCAGCCCGCCCCTCCTAGCGGGAGGCACAGATACGCAGTATTTT. Residues: CASSPPLLAGGTDTQYF.

V is TRBV23-1 and J is TRBJ1-4, with 7 bases identical to TRBD1. TRBV23-1 is an open reading frame, and its role is uncertain. V shed 2 bases, J shed 4 bases, and the junction held 7 bases outside the gene matches. This CDR3 is 16 amino acids long. The CDR3 spells CASSQPDRANNEKLFF. CDR3 DNA sequence: TGCGCCAGCAGTCAACCCGACAGGGCGAATAATGAAAAACTGTTTTTT.

This chain links TRBV9 with TRBJ2-5, with a weak D call TRBD2 (6 bases). This CDR3 region has 14 residues. The germline CDR1 and CDR2 sequences are SGDLS and YYNGEE. Trimming shortened V by 8 bases and J by 2 bases, and 16 bases separated the two germline ends. In DNA form, the CDR3 reads TGTGCCAGTGGCGGCGGGGTGATACAAGAGACCCAGTACTTC. Protein sequence: CASGGGVIQETQYF.

The chain recombines TRBV2 with TRBJ2-5; D is unresolved. Germline values: CDR1 SNHLY, CDR2 FYNNEI. The ends were cut back, 5 bases at V and 4 bases at J, with 11 bases in the middle. The CDR3 covers 13 residues. The CDR3 DNA reads TGTGCCAGCAGTCCCCCCCCCTCAGAGACCCAGTACTTC. Its translation is CASSPPPSETQYF.

The J gene is TRBJ2-2, the V gene TRBV27; no definite D call. The CDR3 length is 15 residues. The V end lost 5 bases, the J end lost 7 bases, and 17 bases lay between the germline ends. Germline V gives CDR1 MNHEY, CDR2 SMNVEV (reference sequence). CDR3 DNA: TGTGCCAGCAGTAAACGGGTCACTTGGGTCGGGGAGCTGTTTTTT. This sequence encodes CASSKRVTWVGELFF.

V is TRBV11-2 and J is TRBJ1-1; D perhaps matches TRBD1 (6 bases). This CDR3 has 14 residues. Trimming shortened V by 4 bases and J by 1 base, and 10 bases separated the two germline ends. The germline CDR1 and CDR2 sequences are SGHAT and FQNNGV. This CDR3 is CASSSWTENTEAFF. In DNA form, the CDR3 reads TGTGCCAGCAGCTCCTGGACAGAGAACACTGAAGCTTTCTTT.

This chain links TRBV7-9 with TRBJ1-1; D possibly corresponds to TRBD1 (5 bases). The CDR3 has 12 residues. Germline values: CDR1 SEHNR, CDR2 FQNEAQ (reference sequence). The ends were cut back, 5 bases at V and 5 bases at J, with 9 bases in the middle. The CDR3 DNA reads as TGTGCCAGCAGCCAAGGGGAAACTGAAGCTTTCTTT. Amino acid sequence: CASSQGETEAFF.

The chain is built from TRBV28 and TRBJ2-4, with TRBD2 matching 10 bases. The CDR3 has 14 amino acids. With V trimmed by 6 bases and J by 7 bases, 6 bases remained unmatched. The germline CDR1 and CDR2 sequences are MDHEN and SYDVKM. CDR3 sequence: CASSKGLARNIQYF. CDR3 DNA: TGTGCCAGCAGCAAGGGACTAGCGAGGAACATTCAGTACTTC.

The chain is built from TRBV6-5 and TRBJ1-2; D uncertain. Germline V gene lookup returns CDR1 MNHEY and CDR2 SVGAGI. The length of the CDR3 is 13 residues. Trimming removed 4 bases at V and 8 bases at J, with 14 bases between. CDR3 amino acids: CASSSGLTGGYTF. In nucleotides, the CDR3 is TGTGCCAGCAGTTCGGGGTTAACGGGAGGCTACACCTTC.

This clone was seen only once. This chain joins TRBV2 and TRBJ1-1; 8 nucleotides agree with TRBD1. With V trimmed by 5 bases and J by 1 base, 6 bases remained unmatched. This CDR3 has 15 residues. Germline values: CDR1 SNHLY, CDR2 FYNNEI. The CDR3 DNA sequence: TGTGCCAGCAGTCTCAGACAGGGGACGAACACTGAAGCTTTCTTT. This translates into CASSLRQGTNTEAFF.

Turning to this clone: A read error may produce the germline difference seen at one junction end. The chain is built from TRBV6-1 and TRBJ2-7; 7 bases are shared with TRBD1. The CDR3 spans 15 residues. Germline assignment: CDR1 MNHNS and CDR2 SASEGT. The CDR3 loop reads CASREGQASSYEQYF. Written as DNA, the CDR3 is TGTGCCAGCAGGGAAGGACAGGCGAGCTCCTACGAGCAGTACTTC.

The CDR3 sequence is CASSIRQTDTQYF. For the CDR3, the DNA is TGTGCCAGCAGCATCAGACAGACAGATACGCAGTATTTT. This chain joins TRBV7-7 and TRBJ2-3, with D perhaps TRBD1 (5 bases). Germline CDR1 and CDR2: SSHAT and FNYEAQ (reference sequence). Trimming removed 5 bases at V and 3 bases at J, with 9 bases between. This CDR3 is built from 13 residues.

This chain connects TRBV19 to TRBJ2-5; D gene unclear. Per germline, CDR1 LNHDA and CDR2 SQIVND (reference sequence). Trimming took 5 bases from V and 8 from J, leaving 15 bases between them. CDR3 length equals 13 residues. The CDR3 coding sequence is TGTGCCAGTAGTTTCAGGCCTGGAGAAACCCAGTACTTC. This codes for CASSFRPGETQYF.

This chain connects TRBV30 to TRBJ2-7, with D unclear. Per germline, CDR1 GTSNPN and CDR2 SVGIG (reference sequence). The CDR3 loop spans 11 amino acids. V lost 3 bases and J 3 bases, leaving 6 bases between the germline ends. The CDR3 loop is CAWSRGYEQYF. The CDR3 nucleotides are TGTGCCTGGAGCCGCGGCTACGAGCAGTACTTC. The whole variable domain, filled in from reference TRBV30 and TRBJ2-7, reads SQTIHQWPATLVQPVGSPLSLECTVEGTSNPNLYWYRQAAGRGLQLLFYSVGIGQISSEVPQNLSASRPQDRQFILSSKKLLLSDSGFYLCAWSRGYEQYFGPGTRLTVT.

The chain links TRBV2 to TRBJ1-5, with D unresolved. Germline CDR1 reads SNHLY; CDR2 reads FYNNEI. V was pared by 2 bases and J by 0 bases, with 11 bases between. The CDR3 sequence is 16 residues long. The CDR3 nucleotides read TGTGCCAGCAGTGAATATGGCGGGTATAGCAATCAGCCCCAGCATTTT. This sequence encodes CASSEYGGYSNQPQHF.

V and J are TRBV7-8 and TRBJ1-2; TRBD1 aligns across 12 bases. The CDR3 extends over 16 amino acids. Germline values: CDR1 SGHVS, CDR2 FQNEAQ. V dropped 5 bases and J dropped 8; count of bases not matched to a gene: 12. This chain's CDR3 is CASSPARDRGLRGYTF. The CDR3 DNA follows: TGTGCCAGCAGCCCGGCCCGGGACAGGGGGCTGAGGGGCTACACCTTC.

The chain recombines TRBV28 with TRBJ2-7, with TRBD1 identical over 9 bases. This CDR3 region has 16 residues. Germline loops: CDR1 MDHEN, CDR2 SYDVKM. V shed 5 bases, J shed 3 bases, and the junction held 11 bases outside the gene matches. The CDR3 is CASSPARLDRGYEQYF. DNA of the CDR3: TGTGCCAGCAGTCCCGCCAGGTTGGACAGGGGCTACGAGCAGTACTTC.

V usage is TRBV5-5 and J usage is TRBJ1-2; D possibly corresponds to TRBD1 (6 bases). V lost 0 bases, J lost 7 bases, and 16 bases lay in between. Germline V lookup: CDR1 SGHKS, CDR2 YYEKEE (reference sequence). The CDR3 length is 15 residues. The CDR3 bases are TGTGCCAGCAGCTTGGACGGGGGCAGGGTTATTGGCTACACCTTC. This translates into CASSLDGGRVIGYTF.